A selection of T cell receptor beta chains follows, all from one sample in a study of T cell repertoires in cytomegalovirus infection. TCRdb ran MiXCR on the reads and lists one entry per CDR3 protein. The sample holds around 630,000 distinct CDR3 sequences, about 24% seen once. The source material was CD8+ T cells from PBMCs. Every receptor here comes from a human donor in good health (CMV status not recorded). Some clones in this sample may be carry-over from other donors' samples. The CDR3 runs from the conserved cysteine through the conserved F or W. The order of the fields is V gene, clone size, D gene, J gene, CDR3 protein, CDR3 DNA. The D gene is left open where the match is weak. Rows may omit the clone size; those that give it use once, few, many or a size class.

>TRBV6-5|.|.|TRBJ1-2
CASSYLDSIYGYTF
TGTGCCAGCAGTTACCTGGACAGCATTTATGGCTACACCTTC
>TRBV13|.|.|TRBJ1-2
CASSRARGLNYGYTF
TGTGCCAGCAGCCGAGCTCGGGGCTTGAACTATGGCTACACCTTC
>TRBV13|.|.|TRBJ1-1
CASSLIGGVTEAFF
TGTGCCAGCAGCTTAATCGGGGGCGTCACTGAAGCTTTCTTT
>TRBV9|.|.|TRBJ2-3
CASSPGGALLDTQYF
TGTGCCAGCAGCCCAGGAGGGGCCCTTCTGGATACGCAGTATTTT
>TRBV11-1|few|.|TRBJ2-1
CASSLEGGLTDEQFF
TGTGCCAGCAGCTTAGAGGGGGGCCTTACTGATGAGCAGTTCTTC
>TRBV7-9|few|.|TRBJ2-7
CASSLDLVDEQYF
TGTGCCAGCAGCCTAGACCTGGTTGACGAGCAGTACTTC
>TRBV4-2|.|TRBD1|TRBJ1-2
CASSQPGQGANYGYTF
TGTGCCAGCAGCCAACCCGGACAGGGGGCCAACTATGGCTACACCTTC
>TRBV7-2|many|.|TRBJ2-7
CASSLVPTRYEQYF
TGTGCCAGCAGCTTAGTCCCTACCCGATACGAGCAGTACTTC
>TRBV7-2|many|.|TRBJ1-3
CASSWGIGKVGNTIYF
TGTGCCAGCAGCTGGGGGATCGGGAAGGTCGGAAACACCATATATTTT
>TRBV28|.|.|TRBJ1-5
CANSRPRAQHF
TGTGCCAACAGCCGCCCAAGGGCCCAGCATTTT
>TRBV6-2/TRBV6-3|few|.|TRBJ1-1
CASSYRTTMNTEAFF
TGTGCCAGCAGTTACCGGACAACTATGAACACTGAAGCTTTCTTT
>TRBV3-1|.|TRBD2|TRBJ2-2
CASSQEGLADTGELFF
TGTGCCAGCAGCCAAGAAGGACTAGCTGACACCGGGGAGCTGTTTTTT
>TRBV28|.|.|TRBJ2-1
CASWGKGDNEQFF
TGTGCCAGCTGGGGCAAGGGAGACAATGAGCAGTTCTTC
>TRBV4-2|.|.|TRBJ1-3
CASSQPDTDSGNTIYF
TGTGCCAGCAGCCAACCCGACACTGACTCTGGAAACACCATATATTTT
>TRBV20-1|.|TRBD1|TRBJ1-2
CSARDKGQTHGYTF
TGCAGTGCTAGAGATAAGGGACAGACTCATGGCTACACCTTC
>TRBV24-1|.|.|TRBJ2-1
CATSDLRGRYNEQFF
TGTGCCACCAGTGATTTGAGGGGTCGCTACAATGAGCAGTTCTTC
>TRBV29-1|.|TRBD2|TRBJ2-1
CSVPSGGGDEQFF
TGCAGCGTTCCCAGCGGGGGGGGTGATGAGCAGTTCTTC
>TRBV19|.|.|TRBJ1-1
CASSTGQMGTEAFF
TGTGCCAGTAGTACGGGACAAATGGGCACTGAAGCTTTCTTT
>TRBV10-2|many|TRBD2|TRBJ2-5
CASSEAGLAGETQYF
TGCGCCAGCAGTGAAGCGGGACTAGCGGGGGAGACCCAGTACTTC
>TRBV19|.|.|TRBJ2-2
CASSIVSQGHNTGELIF
TGTGCCAGTAGTATCGTCTCCCAGGGGCATAACACCGGGGAGCTGATTTTT
>TRBV7-6|.|TRBD2|TRBJ2-7
CASSFDWGGEQYF
TGTGCCAGCAGCTTCGACTGGGGGGGCGAGCAGTACTTC
>TRBV14|many|.|TRBJ1-6
CASSQDSGGGNSPLHF
TGTGCCAGCAGCCAAGACTCTGGAGGGGGGAATTCACCCCTCCACTTT
>TRBV7-8|many|TRBD2|TRBJ2-5
CASTTRIGGGETQYF
TGTGCCAGCACCACCAGGATCGGGGGGGGGGAGACCCAGTACTTC
>TRBV27|many|TRBD2|TRBJ2-1
CASSFLADNEQFF
TGTGCCAGCAGTTTTCTAGCGGACAATGAGCAGTTCTTC
>TRBV28|few|.|TRBJ1-5
CASKAIYSNQPQHF
TGTGCCAGCAAGGCAATTTATAGCAATCAGCCCCAGCATTTT
>TRBV5-6|.|.|TRBJ1-2
CASRSAGNYGYTF
TGTGCCAGCAGATCAGCTGGGAACTATGGCTACACCTTC
>TRBV28|.|.|TRBJ2-5
CASRFDPEETQYF
TGTGCCAGCAGATTTGACCCAGAAGAGACCCAGTACTTC
>TRBV9|.|.|TRBJ2-1
CASSSSHLNEQFF
TGTGCCAGCAGCTCCTCCCACCTCAATGAGCAGTTCTTC
>TRBV10-3|few|TRBD1|TRBJ2-3
CASKWGQGPDTQYF
TGTGCATCAAAGTGGGGACAGGGTCCAGATACGCAGTATTTT
>TRBV10-3|few|TRBD2|TRBJ2-1
CAIRIAGGGDNEQFF
TGTGCCATCAGGATAGCGGGGGGAGGGGACAATGAGCAGTTCTTC
>TRBV7-6|many|.|TRBJ2-7
CASSSGSSSYEQYF
TGTGCCAGCAGCTCGGGTTCCAGCTCCTACGAGCAGTACTTC
>TRBV6-1|many|TRBD1|TRBJ1-2
CASSTGQDLLYGYTF
TGTGCCAGCAGTACGGGACAGGATTTACTCTATGGCTACACCTTC
>TRBV28|many|.|TRBJ2-1
CASSTVDPWGEQFF
TGTGCCAGCAGTACGGTAGACCCCTGGGGTGAGCAGTTCTTC
>TRBV7-9|many|.|TRBJ2-5
CASSLAQTAGGETQYF
TGTGCCAGCAGCTTAGCGCAGACGGCAGGCGGGGAGACCCAGTACTTC
>TRBV27|many|.|TRBJ2-7
CASSLWTDSYEQYF
TGTGCCAGCAGTTTATGGACAGATTCCTACGAGCAGTACTTC